The following is a T cell receptor beta chain sequence with its context. Its target is not known. Reverse transcription of all isolated RNA meant that expressed TCRB transcripts were sequenced. Profiling relied on immunoSEQ multiplex PCR, and the TCRdb table lists in-frame clones only, not all of them. Here the sample spans a few hundred thousand clones, roughly 13% being singletons. The data derive from a study of beta chain features in type 1 diabetes. Findings of the study overall: For TCRB rearrangement, an influence of HLA type remained unresolved here. There was a moderate but significant shortening of TCRB CDR3s in all four CD4+ subsets of Type 1 diabetes patients.

Averaging about 116 mL, one heparinised blood draw came from each individual donor. The germline V gene encodes CDR1 SQVTM and CDR2 ANQGSEA. V was shortened by 0 bases and J by 7 bases, with 8 bases between the two germline ends. CDR3 size: 12 residues. Material for sequencing was naive CD4+ T cells from blood. The origin of this receptor is a woman aged 18-35 years with type 1 diabetes. The chain joins TRBV29-1 to TRBJ2-3; the D gene is possibly TRBD1 (5 bases). The CDR3 reads CSVEDAGNTQYF. CDR3 nucleotides: TGCAGCGTTGAAGATGCAGGGAATACGCAGTATTTT.